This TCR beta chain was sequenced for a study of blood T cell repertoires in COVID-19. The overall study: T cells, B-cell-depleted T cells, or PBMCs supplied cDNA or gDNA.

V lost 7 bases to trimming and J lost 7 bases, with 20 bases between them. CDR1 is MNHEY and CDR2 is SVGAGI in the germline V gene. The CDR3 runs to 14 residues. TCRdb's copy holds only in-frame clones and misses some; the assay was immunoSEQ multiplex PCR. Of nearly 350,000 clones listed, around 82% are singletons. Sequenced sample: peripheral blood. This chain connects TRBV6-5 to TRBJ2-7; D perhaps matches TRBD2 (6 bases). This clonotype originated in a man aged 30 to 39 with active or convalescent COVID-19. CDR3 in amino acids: CASTTRGILREQYF. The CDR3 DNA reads TGTGCCAGCACTACCCGGGGGATCCTTAGGGAGCAGTACTTC.